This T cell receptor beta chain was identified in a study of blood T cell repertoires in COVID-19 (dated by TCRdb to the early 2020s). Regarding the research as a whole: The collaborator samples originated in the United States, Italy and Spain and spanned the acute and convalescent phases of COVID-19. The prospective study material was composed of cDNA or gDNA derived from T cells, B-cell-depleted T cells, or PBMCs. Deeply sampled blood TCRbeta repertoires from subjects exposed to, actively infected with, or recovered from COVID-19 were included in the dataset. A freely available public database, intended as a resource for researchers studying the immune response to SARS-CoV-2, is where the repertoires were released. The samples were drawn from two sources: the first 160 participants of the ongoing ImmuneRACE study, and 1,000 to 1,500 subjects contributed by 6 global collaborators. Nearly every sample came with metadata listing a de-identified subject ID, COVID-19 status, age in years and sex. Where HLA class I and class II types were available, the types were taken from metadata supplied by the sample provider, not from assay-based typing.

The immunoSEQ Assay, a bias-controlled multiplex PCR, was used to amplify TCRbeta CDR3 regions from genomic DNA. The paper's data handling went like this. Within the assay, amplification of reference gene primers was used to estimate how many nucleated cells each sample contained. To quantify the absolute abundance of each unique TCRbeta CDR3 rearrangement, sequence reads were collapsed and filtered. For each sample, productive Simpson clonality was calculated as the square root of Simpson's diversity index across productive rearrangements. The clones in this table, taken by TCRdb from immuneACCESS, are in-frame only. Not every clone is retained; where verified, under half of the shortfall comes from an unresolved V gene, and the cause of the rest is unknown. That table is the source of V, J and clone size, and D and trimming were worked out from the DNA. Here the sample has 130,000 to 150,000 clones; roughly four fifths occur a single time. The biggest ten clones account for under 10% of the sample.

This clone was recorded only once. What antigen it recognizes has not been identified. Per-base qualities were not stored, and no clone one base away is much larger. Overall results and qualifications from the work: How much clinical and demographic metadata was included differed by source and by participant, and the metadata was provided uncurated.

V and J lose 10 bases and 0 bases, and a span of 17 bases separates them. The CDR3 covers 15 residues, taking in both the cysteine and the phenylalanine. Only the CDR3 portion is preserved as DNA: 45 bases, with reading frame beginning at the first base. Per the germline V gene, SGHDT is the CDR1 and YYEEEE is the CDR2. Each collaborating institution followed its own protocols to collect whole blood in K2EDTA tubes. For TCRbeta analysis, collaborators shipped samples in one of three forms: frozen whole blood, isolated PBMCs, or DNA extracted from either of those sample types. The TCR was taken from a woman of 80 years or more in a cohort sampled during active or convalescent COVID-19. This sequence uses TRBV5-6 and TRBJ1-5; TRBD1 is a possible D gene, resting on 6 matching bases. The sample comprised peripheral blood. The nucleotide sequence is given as TGTGCCTCATTTGCCAGGGGAAGTAGCAATCAGCCCCAGCATTTT. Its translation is CASFARGSSNQPQHF.